One and the same sample provided the 14 T cell receptor beta chains below, sequenced in a study of response to subunit inactivated influenza vaccine. In TCRdb, the RT-PCR reads were re-called with MiXCR into one record per CDR3 protein. The table shows roughly 760,000 distinct CDR3 sequences, with about 20% occurring only once. The material was PBMCs from blood, obtained about 5 days after vaccination. The receptors shown here come from a man aged 50 to 60 who received an inactivated influenza vaccine.

This clonotype has at least ten counts. The chain has TRBV27 and TRBJ2-3; D possibly corresponds to TRBD2 (7 bases). This CDR3 contains 14 residues. Trimming removed 4 bases at V and 6 bases at J, with 14 bases between. Germline CDR1 is MNHEY and CDR2 is SMNVEV (reference sequence). The CDR3 region is CASSSAGASDTQYF. The CDR3 bases are TGTGCCAGCAGTTCCGCGGGGGCCTCGGATACGCAGTATTTT.

V usage is TRBV5-1 and J usage is TRBJ2-1, with TRBD2 matching over 10 bases. V shed 4 bases and J 4 bases; nucleotides not matched to a gene: 8. CDR3 length: 16 amino acids. Looked up from germline, CDR1 is SGHRS and CDR2 is YFSETQ. The CDR3, as DNA: TGCGCCAGCAGCGGGTCCGGGACTAGCGCTTACAATGAGCAGTTCTTC. It yields the protein CASSGSGTSAYNEQFF.

J is TRBJ2-2 and V is TRBV4-3; D call uncertain. Germline V gene lookup returns CDR1 LGHNA and CDR2 YSLEER. This CDR3 contains 16 residues. Trimming pared 0 bases from V and 1 base from J, leaving 9 bases between. CDR3 in DNA: TGCGCCAGCAGCCAAGAAGTAGGCCAGAACACCGGGGAGCTGTTTTTT. It is translated as CASSQEVGQNTGELFF.

In its sample, this clonotype was seen many times. J is TRBJ2-1 and V is TRBV18; TRBD2 matches at 9 bases. After removal of 3 bases from V and 4 bases from J, the junction contained 16 bases not matched to a gene. The germline CDR1 and CDR2 sequences are KGHSH and LQKENI. This CDR3 is 19 amino acids long. CDR3 in DNA: TGTGCCAGCTCACCGGGTGCGGGACTAGCTGGAGTAACGTACAATGAGCAGTTCTTC. The encoded protein is CASSPGAGLAGVTYNEQFF.

The chain recombines TRBV5-1 with TRBJ2-1; no clear D. V was cut by 0 bases and J by 8 bases, with 12 bases left in between. CDR1 is SGHRS, CDR2 YFSETQ, per germline. The CDR3 length is 14 residues. The CDR3 nucleotides read TGCGCCAGCAGCTTGGGCTGGATTACAGATGAGCAGTTCTTC. Translated, it gives CASSLGWITDEQFF.

This clonotype was detected only a few times. The V and J genes are TRBV5-1 and TRBJ2-5; D possibly corresponds to TRBD1 (6 bases). The V gene lost 2 bases and the J gene lost 5 bases, with 16 bases spanning the gap. The CDR3 extends over 15 amino acids. Per the germline V gene, CDR1 is SGHRS and CDR2 is YFSETQ. The DNA of the CDR3 is TGCGCCAGCAGCTTCTATAAGGTCCAGGGGGAGACCCAGTACTTC. Amino acids: CASSFYKVQGETQYF.

The gene calls are TRBV12-3 or TRBV12-4 and TRBJ2-7; 8 nucleotides align to TRBD2. The V segment lost 5 bases and the J segment 2 bases; nucleotides outside the gene matches: 5. This CDR3 comprises 14 residues. Here the CDR3 reads CASSTGLATYEQYF. CDR3 coding DNA: TGTGCCAGCAGTACTGGACTAGCTACCTACGAGCAGTACTTC.

J is TRBJ2-7 and V is TRBV11-2, with TRBD2 matching over 8 bases. CDR1 SGHAT and CDR2 FQNNGV come from the germline V gene. J gave up 6 bases and V 5 bases, and 12 bases lay outside the gene matches. The CDR3 sequence is 15 residues long. In nucleotides, the CDR3 is TGTGCCAGCAGCGGATCCGGGACTAGGGCCGGCGAGCAGTACTTC. Translated: CASSGSGTRAGEQYF.

This clonotype showed up just a few times. The V gene is TRBV29-1, the J gene TRBJ1-1; 8 bases agree with TRBD1. V shed 7 bases and J 6 bases; nucleotides not matched to a gene: 7. CDR1 SQVTM and CDR2 ANQGSEA come from the germline V gene. This CDR3 has 12 residues. CDR3 in DNA: TGCAGCGGTGGACAGGGAGTATCTGAAGCTTTCTTT. Its protein is CSGGQGVSEAFF.

This chain joins TRBV7-9 and TRBJ2-1; D is ambiguous. Germline V gene data show CDR1 as SEHNR and CDR2 as FQNEAQ (reference sequence). The CDR3 length is 10 residues. Trimming took off 4 bases at V and 9 bases at J, with 4 bases between the two ends. CDR3 protein: CASSSSEQFF. CDR3 DNA: TGTGCCAGCAGCTCTTCTGAGCAGTTCTTC. The variable domain in full, with the rest retrieved from reference TRBV7-9 and TRBJ2-1, is DTGVSQNPRHKITKRGQNVTFRCDPISEHNRLYWYRQTLGQGPEFLTYFQNEAQLEKSRLLSDRFSAERPKGSFSTLEIQRTEQGDSAMYLCASSSSEQFFGPGTRLTVL.

The V gene is TRBV7-3, the J gene TRBJ2-7; a weak D match, TRBD1 (5 bases). The CDR3 is 14 amino acids. CDR1 is SGHTA and CDR2 is FQGTGA in the germline V gene. Trimming pared 2 bases from V and 7 bases from J, leaving 15 bases between. The CDR3 region is CASSLSSGSEEQYF. The CDR3 region has the DNA TGTGCCAGCAGCTTATCATCAGGGTCGGAAGAGCAGTACTTC.

Remarks on this clonotype: This may arise from a read error, as a much more abundant clone is one base away. V usage is TRBV12-3 or TRBV12-4 and J usage is TRBJ1-5; no clear D. With 8 bases removed from V and 2 bases from J, the gap between germline ends came to 13 bases. The CDR3 totals 14 residues. CDR3 coding DNA: TGTGCCAGCGGTTCCTCACGGGGCAATCAGCCCCAGCATTTT. This sequence encodes CASGSSRGNQPQHF.

The chain has TRBV4-2 and TRBJ2-2; no reliable D call. This CDR3 is 15 amino acids long. CDR1 is LGHNA and CDR2 is YNFKEQ in the germline V gene. Trimming took off 0 bases at V and 2 bases at J, with 7 bases between the two ends. The CDR3, as DNA: TGTGCCAGCAGCCAAGATCTCCGCAACACCGGGGAGCTGTTTTTT. Translating it yields CASSQDLRNTGELFF.

The chain recombines TRBV20-1 with TRBJ2-3; 9 nucleotides line up with TRBD2. The ends lost 1 base at V and 5 bases at J; junction bases unmatched: 10. The germline gives CDR1 DFQATT, CDR2 SNEGSKA (reference sequence). The CDR3 extends over 16 amino acids. The CDR3 bases are TGCAGTGCTAGAGTGGCGGGAGGGCCTTCTGGAGATACGCAGTATTTT. Amino acids: CSARVAGGPSGDTQYF.